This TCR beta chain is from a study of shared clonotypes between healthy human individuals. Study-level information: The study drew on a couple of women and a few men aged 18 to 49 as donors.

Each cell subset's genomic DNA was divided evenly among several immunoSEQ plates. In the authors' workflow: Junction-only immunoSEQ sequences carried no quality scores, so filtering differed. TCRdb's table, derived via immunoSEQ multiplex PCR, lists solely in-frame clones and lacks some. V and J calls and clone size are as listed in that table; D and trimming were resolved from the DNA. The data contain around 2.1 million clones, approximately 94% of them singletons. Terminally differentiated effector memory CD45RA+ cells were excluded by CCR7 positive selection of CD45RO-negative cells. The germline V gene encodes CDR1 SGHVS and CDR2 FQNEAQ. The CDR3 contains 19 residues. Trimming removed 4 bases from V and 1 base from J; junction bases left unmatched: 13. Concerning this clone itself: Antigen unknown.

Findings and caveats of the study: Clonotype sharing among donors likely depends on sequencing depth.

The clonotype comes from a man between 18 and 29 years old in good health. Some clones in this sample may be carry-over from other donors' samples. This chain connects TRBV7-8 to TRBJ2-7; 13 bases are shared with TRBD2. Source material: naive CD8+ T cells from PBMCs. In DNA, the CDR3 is TGTGCCAGCAGCTACCCCGAGTGGACTAGCGGGAGTAAGTCCTACGAGCAGTACTTC. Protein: CASSYPEWTSGSKSYEQYF.